This entry is about one T cell receptor (beta chain). The table came from immunoSEQ multiplex PCR; TCRdb's copy has only in-frame clones and leaves some out. The data hold about 190,000 clones, with over 75% observed a single time. These data are taken from a study of blood T cell repertoires in COVID-19. With V trimmed by 3 bases and J by 1 base, 7 bases remained unmatched. Germline V gene data show CDR1 as LGHNA and CDR2 as YNFKEQ. The CDR3 covers 16 residues. This TCR derives from a woman aged 35 to 49 who had recovered from COVID-19. Input material: peripheral blood. This chain connects TRBV4-2 to TRBJ2-3; 7 bases agree with TRBD1. The CDR3: CASSHKTGQRTDTQYF. CDR3 in DNA: TGTGCCAGCAGCCACAAGACAGGGCAACGCACAGATACGCAGTATTTT.